This T cell receptor (beta chain) was sequenced in a study of blood T cell repertoires in COVID-19. Whole-study context: PBMCs, B-cell-depleted T cells, or T cells provided the cDNA or gDNA that made up the material.

Profiled with immunoSEQ multiplex PCR; TCRdb holds only in-frame clones, not every one. The sample consists of approximately 220,000 clones, more than 65% of them appearing once. The sequencing sample was made of peripheral blood. The TCR originated in a woman in her 30s who had recovered from COVID-19.

CDR3 nucleotide sequence: TGTGCCACCAGTGACCTAAGAGGGACAGGGGGCCCAGATACGCAGTATTTT. This gives the protein CATSDLRGTGGPDTQYF. The J gene is TRBJ2-3, the V gene TRBV24-1, with 12 bases lining up with TRBD1. The germline V gene encodes CDR1 KGHDR and CDR2 SFDVKD. V was pared by 4 bases and J by 4 bases, with 8 bases of the junction left unmatched. The CDR3 length is 17 residues.